This T cell receptor beta chain emerged from a study of identical twins. Using its own MiXCR run on the 5' RACE reads, TCRdb lists one record per CDR3 protein. The table shows under 900,000 distinct CDR3 sequences, with 18% occurring only once. CDR1 is DFQATT and CDR2 is SNEGSKA in the germline V gene (reference sequence). V lost 0 bases and J lost 9, with 12 bases in between. CDR3 size: 14 residues. The sample was also reused in another study, on T cells expressing NK-cell markers. Per that study: Restriction of sorting to alpha-beta TCR T cells was accomplished in several experiments using an anti-gamma-delta TCR antibody.

Sample: PBMCs. The chain recombines TRBV20-1 with TRBJ1-6; D unresolved. The receptor comes from a woman between 18 and 30 years old in good health. CDR3 sequence (DNA): TGCAGTGCTAGAGATCAAGGGATGGGTTCACCCCTCCACTTT. It specifies CSARDQGMGSPLHF.